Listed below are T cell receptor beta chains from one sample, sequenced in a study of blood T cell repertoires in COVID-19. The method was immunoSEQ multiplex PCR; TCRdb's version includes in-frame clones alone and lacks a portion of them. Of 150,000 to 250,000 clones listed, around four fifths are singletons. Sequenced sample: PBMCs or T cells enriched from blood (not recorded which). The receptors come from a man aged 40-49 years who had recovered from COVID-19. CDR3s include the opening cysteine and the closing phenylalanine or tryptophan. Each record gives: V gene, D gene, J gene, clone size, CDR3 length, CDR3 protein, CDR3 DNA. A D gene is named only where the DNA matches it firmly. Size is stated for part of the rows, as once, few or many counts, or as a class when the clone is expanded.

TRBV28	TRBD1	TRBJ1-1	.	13	CASELTGDTEAFF	TGTGCCAGCGAGTTAACAGGGGACACTGAAGCTTTCTTT
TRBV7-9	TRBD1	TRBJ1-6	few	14	CASSLGDRNSPLHF	TGTGCCAGCAGCTTAGGGGACAGAAATTCACCCCTCCACTTT
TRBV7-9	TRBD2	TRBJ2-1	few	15	CASSMGLASGNEQFF	TGTGCCAGCAGCATGGGACTAGCGAGCGGTAATGAGCAGTTCTTC
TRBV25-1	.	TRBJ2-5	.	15	CASGWGGESVETQYF	TGTGCCAGCGGGTGGGGAGGTGAGTCCGTGGAGACCCAGTACTTC
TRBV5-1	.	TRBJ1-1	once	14	CASSLGAMNTEAFF	TGCGCCAGCAGCTTAGGGGCCATGAACACTGAAGCTTTCTTT
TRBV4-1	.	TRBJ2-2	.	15	CASSQQELVTGELFF	TGCGCCAGCAGCCAGCAAGAGCTGGTAACCGGGGAGCTGTTTTTT
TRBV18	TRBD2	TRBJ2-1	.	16	CASSLGGRVSYNEQFF	TGTGCCAGCTCACTCGGCGGGAGGGTTTCCTACAATGAGCAGTTCTTC
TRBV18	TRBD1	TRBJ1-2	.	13	CASSHDRAYGYTF	TGTGCCAGCTCACACGACAGGGCCTATGGCTACACCTTC
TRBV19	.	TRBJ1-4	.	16	CASTRAPRPTNEKLFF	TGTGCCAGTACGAGGGCCCCCCGGCCCACTAATGAAAAACTGTTTTTT
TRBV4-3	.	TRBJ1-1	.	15	CASSQDKGDLTEAFF	TGCGCCAGCAGCCAAGATAAGGGGGACCTCACTGAAGCTTTCTTT
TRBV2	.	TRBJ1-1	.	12	CASSEAREEAFF	TGTGCCAGCAGTGAAGCTCGGGAGGAAGCTTTCTTT
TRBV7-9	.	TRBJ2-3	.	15	CASSSKARGTDTQYF	TGTGCCAGCAGCTCGAAAGCTAGGGGAACGGATACGCAGTATTTT
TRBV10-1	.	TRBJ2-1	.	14	CASSPSDSYNEQFF	TGCGCCAGCAGTCCTAGCGACTCCTACAATGAGCAGTTCTTC
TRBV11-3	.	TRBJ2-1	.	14	CASSPRDFHNEQFF	TGTGCCAGCAGCCCCCGGGACTTTCACAATGAGCAGTTCTTC
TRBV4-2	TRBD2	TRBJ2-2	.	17	CASSQGGLAGDTGELFF	TGTGCCAGCAGCCAAGGAGGACTAGCGGGAGATACCGGGGAGCTGTTTTTT
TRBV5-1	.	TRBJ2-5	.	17	CASSAPADRRAGETQYF	TGCGCCAGCAGCGCGCCGGCCGACAGGCGGGCCGGGGAGACCCAGTACTTC
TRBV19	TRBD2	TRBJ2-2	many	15	CASALGLAEAGELFF	TGTGCCAGCGCCCTGGGACTAGCGGAGGCCGGGGAGCTGTTTTTT
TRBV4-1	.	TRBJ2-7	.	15	CASSQRTGSTYEQYF	TGCGCCAGCAGCCAACGTACAGGGAGCACCTACGAGCAGTACTTC
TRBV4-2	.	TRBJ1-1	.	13	CASSQAVGTEAFF	TGTGCCAGCAGCCAAGCGGTCGGCACTGAAGCTTTCTTT
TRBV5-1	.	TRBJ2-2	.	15	CASSLTSLYTGELFF	TGCGCCAGCAGCTTGACTTCGCTGTACACCGGGGAGCTGTTTTTT
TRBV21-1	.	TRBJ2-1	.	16	CASSIRTSGYYNEQFF	TGTGCCAGCAGCATCCGGACTAGCGGGTACTACAATGAGCAGTTCTTC
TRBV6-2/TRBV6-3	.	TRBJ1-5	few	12	CASSPQVQPQHF	TGTGCCAGCAGCCCGCAGGTCCAGCCCCAGCATTTT
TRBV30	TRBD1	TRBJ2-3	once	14	CAWTDRVGTDTQYF	TGTGCCTGGACCGACAGGGTGGGGACAGATACGCAGTATTTT
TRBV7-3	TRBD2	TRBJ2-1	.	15	CASSPREGSYNEQFF	TGTGCCAGCAGCCCAAGGGAGGGGTCCTACAATGAGCAGTTCTTC
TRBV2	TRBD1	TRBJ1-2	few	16	CASSGQGAHFALGYTF	TGTGCCAGCAGTGGACAGGGGGCGCATTTTGCACTTGGCTACACCTTC
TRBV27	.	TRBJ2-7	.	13	CASSAGTFSEQYF	TGTGCCAGCAGTGCCGGGACTTTCAGCGAGCAGTACTTC
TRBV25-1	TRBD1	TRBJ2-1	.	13	CASSGTGRNEQFF	TGTGCCAGCAGTGGGACAGGGCGCAATGAGCAGTTCTTC
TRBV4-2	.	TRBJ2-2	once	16	CASSHLEGRGTGELFF	TGTGCCAGCAGCCATCTTGAGGGCCGGGGCACCGGGGAGCTGTTTTTT
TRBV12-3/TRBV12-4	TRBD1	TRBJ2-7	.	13	CAITYRGSYEQYF	TGTGCCATCACCTACAGGGGCTCCTACGAGCAGTACTTC
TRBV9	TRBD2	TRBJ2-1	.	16	CASSVAAGGRYNEQFF	TGTGCCAGCAGCGTAGCAGCGGGAGGACGGTACAATGAGCAGTTCTTC
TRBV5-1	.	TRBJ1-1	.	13	CASSFTREDEAFF	TGCGCCAGCAGCTTTACCAGGGAAGATGAAGCTTTCTTT
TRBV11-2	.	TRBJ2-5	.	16	CASSLEEGRPLGTQYF	TGTGCCAGCAGCTTAGAGGAGGGCCGCCCTCTGGGGACCCAGTACTTC
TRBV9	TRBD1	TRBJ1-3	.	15	CASSAQGAFGNTIYF	TGTGCCAGCAGCGCACAGGGGGCTTTTGGAAACACCATATATTTT
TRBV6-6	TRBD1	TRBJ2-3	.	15	CAIRSTGGDSDTQYF	TGTGCCATCCGATCGACAGGGGGAGATTCAGATACGCAGTATTTT
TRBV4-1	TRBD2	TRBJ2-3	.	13	CATRRELEDTQYF	TGCGCCACTAGGCGGGAGCTCGAGGATACGCAGTATTTT
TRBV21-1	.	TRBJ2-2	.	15	CANLERTRDTGELFF	TGTGCCAACTTGGAGCGGACCCGAGACACCGGGGAGCTGTTTTTT